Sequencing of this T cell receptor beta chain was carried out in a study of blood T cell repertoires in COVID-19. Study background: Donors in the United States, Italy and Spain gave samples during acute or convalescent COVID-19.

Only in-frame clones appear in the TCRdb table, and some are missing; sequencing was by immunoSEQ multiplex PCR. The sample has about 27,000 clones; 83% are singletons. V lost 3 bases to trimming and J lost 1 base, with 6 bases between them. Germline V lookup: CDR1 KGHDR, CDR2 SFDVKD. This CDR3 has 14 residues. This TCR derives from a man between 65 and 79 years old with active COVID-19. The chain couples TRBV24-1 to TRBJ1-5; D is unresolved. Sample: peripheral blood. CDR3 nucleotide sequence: TGTGCCACCAGTGATGGCGGAAGCAATCAGCCCCAGCATTTT. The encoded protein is CATSDGGSNQPQHF.